This TCR beta chain was captured by sequencing in a study of early T cells in non-severe SARS-CoV-2 infection (dated by TCRdb to the early 2020s). Background on the whole study: Bulk RNA from unsorted whole blood was used for TCR sequencing, so alpha and beta chains could not be paired.

This clonotype occurred many times. The specificity of this receptor is unknown. There are no base qualities to consult, and no much larger clone falls within one base. The study was a case-control design nested within a healthcare worker cohort in London, UK, with weekly nasopharyngeal swab PCR tests and blood sampling. Healthcare workers were recruited between 23 and 31 March 2020, during the week of the UK lockdown, and were followed weekly for up to about 15 weeks. From the cysteine up to the phenylalanine, the CDR3 has a length of 14 residues. Only the CDR3 DNA stays, 42 bases, in frame from base 1. CDR1 and CDR2, looked up from the germline V gene, are SGHVS and FQNEAQ. Compared with germline, V lacks 5 bases and J lacks 7 bases; bases without a gene match: 7. The library was prepared using 5' RACE. This sample was sequenced with a NextSeq 500. To correct for sequencing error and PCR bias, the TCR library protocol tagged individual cDNA molecules with unique molecular identifiers. Both TCR alpha and beta chains were sequenced, and tight co-correlation was observed between alpha and beta sequence abundances in each sample. Turning to the authors' computational methods: Decombinator V4 was used to annotate the V gene, J gene and CDR3 of the TCR sequences. Expanded TCRs were defined as changing significantly between any two time points under a Poisson model with p below 0.0001. TCR abundances were normalised to the total number of TCRs sequenced per sample and expressed as counts per million. TRAV1-2 paired with TRAJ12, TRAJ20 or TRAJ33 defined MAIT TCRs, while TRAV10 paired with TRAJ18 defined iNKT TCRs. VDJdb, accessed on 1 November 2021, was searched for TCRs annotated for CMV, EBV and SARS-CoV-2, and TCRs annotated for more than one antigen were excluded. TCRdb's own reprocessing of the public reads used fastp at Q25 and MiXCR and kept productive beta chains. CDR3 protein duplicates are merged, each entry listing the most common genes and DNA. These V and J calls are TCRdb output, not the study's own analysis. In this sample the table shows some 66,000 distinct CDR3 sequences, less than 15% of which occur a single time. The biggest ten clones account for about 5.2% of the sample.

Here is what the overall study found, with its caveats: VDJdb matching was skewed toward anti-spike CD8 responses and likely underestimated virus-specific expansions, missing private and CD4 specificities.

Sample: whole blood. The TCR was taken from an adult who was a healthcare worker with PCR-confirmed SARS-CoV-2 infection or an uninfected control (not recorded which). The chain joins TRBV7-8 to TRBJ2-5; 10 bases in the middle match TRBD1. The bases are TGTGCCAGCAGCGTGACAGGGGGCCCTGGGACCCAGTACTTC. Translated, it gives CASSVTGGPGTQYF.